This section outlines one TCR beta chain sequence together with its context. The antigen this receptor binds is unknown. CDR1 and CDR2, looked up from the germline V gene, are SNHLY and FYNNEI. Spanning cysteine to phenylalanine, the CDR3 consists of 14 amino acids. This entry has no DNA. The data stem from a study of CXCR3-negative and CXCR3-positive naive CD8 T cells (dated by TCRdb to between 2018 and 2020). Regarding the complete study: In total, 130 million to 150 million TRB reads were obtained, or roughly 1.5 +/- 0.3 million reads per library. Diversity and physicochemical repertoire analyses were performed on about 12 donors pooled from two independent experiments. The TRBV-TRBJ cluster analysis covered naive subsets from 5 or 6 donors and memory cells from 3 donors.

Sequencer: NextSeq 550. The Human TCR Profiling Kit (MiLaboratory) was used to prepare UMI-labeled 5' RACE TRB cDNA libraries. The full amount of extracted RNA was used for cDNA synthesis, and the full amount of resulting cDNA was used for PCR amplification. The libraries were made side by side, with each library going through the same number of PCR cycles. The study's processing was this. With a requirement of at least two reads per UMI, MIGEC and MiXCR extracted about 50,000 +/- 10,000 unique UMI-labeled TRB cDNA molecules per library. On average, each library contained approximately 40,000 +/- 10,000 functional in-frame TRB CDR3 nucleotide clonotypes without stop codons. After downsampling to 5000 UMI-labeled TRB molecules per sample, diversity metrics, including normalized Shannon-Wiener and Chao1, were computed in VDJtools. VDJtools was used to calculate clonotype-size-weighted physicochemical properties of the central five CDR3 residues, namely interaction energy, strength, volume and Kidera factor 4. One entry per CDR3 protein sequence results from the TCRdb reprocessing of the reads, with DNA left out. None of the V and J calls come from the authors' own analysis; TCRdb made them. This sample's table carries 70,000 to 100,000 distinct CDR3 sequences. The ten top clones hold 0.85% to 1.4% of the sample.

Broad study findings and their caveats: TRB CDR3s from CXCR3-positive naive cells showed higher hydrophobicity (lower Kidera factor 4), lower energy, and higher strength and volume indices than CXCR3-negative naive cells. TRBV-TRBJ usage was similar between naive CXCR3-negative and CXCR3-positive cells from the same donor, while memory cells showed distinct patterns. Freshly isolated PBMCs were used for most assays because CXCR3 expression partially decreased after cryopreservation. Surface CD5, linked to self-reactivity in mice, was comparable between naive subsets; TCR interaction strength was therefore also inferred from TRB CDR3 physicochemical properties. Repertoire diversity was comparably high in both naive subsets but much lower in memory CD8+ T cells.

For every CD8+ T cell subset, approximately 300,000 cells were flow-sorted straight into RLT lysis buffer, and each subset was sorted in triplicate. To keep memory contaminants out, a stringent definition of naive CD8+ T cells was applied: CD45RO-CCR7+CD27+CD95-. Peripheral blood mononuclear cells were isolated from buffy coats using standard density gradient centrifugation. Naive CXCR3-negative and CXCR3-positive CD8+ T cells were flow-sorted on a FACSAria III. Total RNA was extracted from sorted cells using an RNeasy Mini Kit. The receptor was derived from a human donor in good health. Some clones in this sample may be carry-over from other donors' samples. Sequenced material: naive CXCR3- CD8+ T cells from blood. What the cell subset or site label conveys for this sample: CD45RO-CCR7+CD27+CD95- naive CD8+ T cells lacking CXCR3 (TNR3-). The sequence joins TRBV2 to TRBJ2-1. The CDR3 loop reads CASRGGQLDNEQFF.